A selection of T cell receptor beta chains follows, all from one sample in a study of control samples from healthy donors and cancer patients. Repertoires were generated with immunoSEQ multiplex PCR, while TCRdb's copy carries only in-frame clones and drops some. The data show around 53,000 clones, just over 85% seen once. The sequencing sample was made of PBMCs. The receptors shown here come from a woman aged 50 to 65 with lung cancer. The CDR3 runs from the conserved cysteine through the conserved F or W. D genes are given only for firm matches. For some rows the clone size is stated as once, few or many, or as a class when expanded; others skip it.

clone size: -
D gene: TRBD1
J gene: TRBJ2-7
CDR3 length: 15
V gene: TRBV7-3
CDR3 protein: CASSLKGQGSYEQYF
CDR3 DNA: TGTGCCAGCAGCTTAAAGGGACAGGGGTCATACGAGCAGTACTTC

clone size: -
D gene: -
J gene: TRBJ1-1
CDR3 length: 13
V gene: TRBV12-3/TRBV12-4
CDR3 protein: CASSLGGHTEAFF
CDR3 DNA: TGTGCCAGCAGTTTGGGCGGGCACACTGAAGCTTTCTTT

clone size: -
D gene: -
J gene: TRBJ1-5
CDR3 length: 16
V gene: TRBV7-9
CDR3 protein: CASSLEGTLGNQPQHF
CDR3 DNA: TGTGCCAGCAGCTTAGAGGGGACCCTGGGAAATCAGCCCCAGCATTTT

clone size: -
D gene: -
J gene: TRBJ2-7
CDR3 length: 13
V gene: TRBV4-1
CDR3 protein: CASSHPGRDEQYF
CDR3 DNA: TGCGCCAGCAGCCATCCCGGACGGGACGAGCAGTACTTC

clone size: -
D gene: TRBD2
J gene: TRBJ2-2
CDR3 length: 14
V gene: TRBV7-2
CDR3 protein: CASRRLATTGELFF
CDR3 DNA: TGTGCCAGCAGACGACTAGCGACGACCGGGGAGCTGTTTTTT

clone size: -
D gene: -
J gene: TRBJ2-1
CDR3 length: 15
V gene: TRBV2
CDR3 protein: CASSEALVSYNEQFF
CDR3 DNA: TGTGCCAGCAGTGAAGCATTAGTTTCCTACAATGAGCAGTTCTTC

clone size: few
D gene: -
J gene: TRBJ2-5
CDR3 length: 17
V gene: TRBV14
CDR3 protein: CASSQDPSWQAQETQYF
CDR3 DNA: TGTGCCAGCAGCCAAGATCCCTCTTGGCAAGCTCAAGAGACCCAGTACTTC

clone size: -
D gene: -
J gene: TRBJ1-5
CDR3 length: 16
V gene: TRBV6-1
CDR3 protein: CASSEALRTRNQPQHF
CDR3 DNA: TGTGCCAGCAGTGAAGCGCTTCGGACTCGGAATCAGCCCCAGCATTTT

clone size: -
D gene: -
J gene: TRBJ2-1
CDR3 length: 17
V gene: TRBV24-1
CDR3 protein: CATQKRRQESSYNEQFF
CDR3 DNA: TGTGCCACCCAAAAGAGGAGGCAGGAGAGCTCCTACAATGAGCAGTTCTTC

clone size: -
D gene: -
J gene: TRBJ2-2
CDR3 length: 14
V gene: TRBV6-5
CDR3 protein: CASSSLTDTGELFF
CDR3 DNA: TGTGCCAGCAGTTCTCTGACAGACACCGGGGAGCTGTTTTTT

clone size: -
D gene: TRBD1
J gene: TRBJ2-7
CDR3 length: 16
V gene: TRBV5-6
CDR3 protein: CASSTGQGGHPYEQYF
CDR3 DNA: TGTGCCAGCAGCACAGGACAGGGTGGGCACCCCTACGAGCAGTACTTC

clone size: few
D gene: TRBD1
J gene: TRBJ1-5
CDR3 length: 16
V gene: TRBV18
CDR3 protein: CASSETGGVGNQPQHF
CDR3 DNA: TGTGCCAGCTCAGAGACAGGGGGCGTCGGCAATCAGCCCCAGCATTTT

clone size: -
D gene: TRBD1
J gene: TRBJ1-3
CDR3 length: 16
V gene: TRBV5-6
CDR3 protein: CASSGSGQGTGNTIYF
CDR3 DNA: TGTGCCAGCAGCGGGTCGGGACAGGGTACTGGAAACACCATATATTTT

clone size: -
D gene: -
J gene: TRBJ1-3
CDR3 length: 13
V gene: TRBV6-6
CDR3 protein: CASRSDGGNTIYF
CDR3 DNA: TGTGCCAGCAGATCCGACGGGGGAAACACCATATATTTT

clone size: -
D gene: -
J gene: TRBJ1-1
CDR3 length: 12
V gene: TRBV5-6
CDR3 protein: CASSLVRTEAFF
CDR3 DNA: TGTGCCAGCAGCTTGGTGCGCACTGAAGCTTTCTTT

clone size: once
D gene: TRBD1
J gene: TRBJ2-7
CDR3 length: 15
V gene: TRBV5-4
CDR3 protein: CASSVPGQSPYEQYF
CDR3 DNA: TGTGCCAGCAGTGTTCCGGGACAGAGCCCCTACGAGCAGTACTTC

clone size: -
D gene: -
J gene: TRBJ1-2
CDR3 length: 14
V gene: TRBV29-1
CDR3 protein: CSASGEGENYGYTF
CDR3 DNA: TGCAGCGCCTCCGGGGAGGGAGAGAACTATGGCTACACCTTC

clone size: -
D gene: -
J gene: TRBJ1-5
CDR3 length: 14
V gene: TRBV19
CDR3 protein: CASSIGQLNQPQHF
CDR3 DNA: TGTGCCAGTAGTATTGGCCAGCTCAATCAGCCCCAGCATTTT

clone size: -
D gene: -
J gene: TRBJ1-5
CDR3 length: 15
V gene: TRBV6-1
CDR3 protein: CASSERWAGDQPQHF
CDR3 DNA: TGTGCCAGCAGTGAACGATGGGCAGGGGATCAGCCCCAGCATTTT

clone size: -
D gene: -
J gene: TRBJ2-2
CDR3 length: 16
V gene: TRBV5-6
CDR3 protein: CASWRLVGTDTGELFF
CDR3 DNA: TGTGCCAGCTGGAGGCTAGTAGGAACGGACACCGGGGAGCTGTTTTTT

clone size: -
D gene: TRBD1
J gene: TRBJ1-1
CDR3 length: 15
V gene: TRBV5-4
CDR3 protein: CASSWNRGMDTEAFF
CDR3 DNA: TGTGCCAGCAGCTGGAACAGGGGAATGGACACTGAAGCTTTCTTT

clone size: few
D gene: TRBD1
J gene: TRBJ1-5
CDR3 length: 16
V gene: TRBV4-2
CDR3 protein: CASSQGTGNSNQPQHF
CDR3 DNA: TGTGCCAGCAGCCAAGGGACAGGCAATAGCAATCAGCCCCAGCATTTT

clone size: -
D gene: -
J gene: TRBJ1-2
CDR3 length: 13
V gene: TRBV24-1
CDR3 protein: CATSDSGVYGYTF
CDR3 DNA: TGTGCCACCAGTGATTCAGGGGTCTATGGCTACACCTTC

clone size: -
D gene: -
J gene: TRBJ1-4
CDR3 length: 14
V gene: TRBV27
CDR3 protein: CASSPGVHNEKLFF
CDR3 DNA: TGTGCCAGCAGCCCGGGGGTGCATAATGAAAAACTGTTTTTT

clone size: -
D gene: -
J gene: TRBJ2-1
CDR3 length: 12
V gene: TRBV7-2
CDR3 protein: CASSLDPTGQFF
CDR3 DNA: TGTGCCAGCAGCTTAGACCCGACGGGGCAGTTCTTC

clone size: -
D gene: -
J gene: TRBJ1-3
CDR3 length: 18
V gene: TRBV9
CDR3 protein: CASSVMPGQTSSGNTIYF
CDR3 DNA: TGTGCCAGCAGCGTTATGCCTGGACAGACGAGCTCTGGAAACACCATATATTTT

clone size: -
D gene: -
J gene: TRBJ1-1
CDR3 length: 14
V gene: TRBV5-1
CDR3 protein: CASSFFPMNTEAFF
CDR3 DNA: TGCGCCAGCAGCTTCTTTCCGATGAACACTGAAGCTTTCTTT

clone size: -
D gene: TRBD1
J gene: TRBJ1-2
CDR3 length: 14
V gene: TRBV2
CDR3 protein: CASRTDRGHDGYTF
CDR3 DNA: TGTGCCAGCAGAACGGACAGGGGGCATGATGGCTACACCTTC

clone size: -
D gene: TRBD1
J gene: TRBJ1-3
CDR3 length: 14
V gene: TRBV10-3
CDR3 protein: CAISVGTVGNTIYF
CDR3 DNA: TGTGCCATCAGTGTAGGGACAGTCGGAAACACCATATATTTT

clone size: -
D gene: TRBD1
J gene: TRBJ2-7
CDR3 length: 14
V gene: TRBV27
CDR3 protein: CASSLATGANEQYF
CDR3 DNA: TGTGCCAGCAGTTTAGCCACAGGGGCAAACGAGCAGTACTTC

clone size: -
D gene: TRBD1
J gene: TRBJ1-5
CDR3 length: 14
V gene: TRBV28
CDR3 protein: CASSPGTGNQPQHF
CDR3 DNA: TGTGCCAGCAGTCCCGGGACAGGAAACCAGCCCCAGCATTTT